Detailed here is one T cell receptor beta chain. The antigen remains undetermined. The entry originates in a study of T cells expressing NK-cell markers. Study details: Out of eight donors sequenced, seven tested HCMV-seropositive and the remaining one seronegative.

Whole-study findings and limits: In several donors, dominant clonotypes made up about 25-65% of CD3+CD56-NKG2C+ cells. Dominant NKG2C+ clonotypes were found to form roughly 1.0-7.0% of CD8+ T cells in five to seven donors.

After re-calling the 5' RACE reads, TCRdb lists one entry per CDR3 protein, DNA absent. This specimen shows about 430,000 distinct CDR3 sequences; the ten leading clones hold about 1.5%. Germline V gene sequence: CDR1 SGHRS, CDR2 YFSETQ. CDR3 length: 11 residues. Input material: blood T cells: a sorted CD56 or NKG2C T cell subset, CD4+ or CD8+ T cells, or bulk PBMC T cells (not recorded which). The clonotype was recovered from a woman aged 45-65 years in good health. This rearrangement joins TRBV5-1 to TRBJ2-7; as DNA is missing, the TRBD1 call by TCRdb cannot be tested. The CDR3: CASSSPGPQYF. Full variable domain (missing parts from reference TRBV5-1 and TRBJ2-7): KAGVTQTPRYLIKTRGQQVTLSCSPISGHRSVSWYQQTPGQGLQFLFEYFSETQRNKGNFPGRFSGRQFSNSRSEMNVSTLELGDSALYLCASSSPGPQYFGPGTRLTVT.